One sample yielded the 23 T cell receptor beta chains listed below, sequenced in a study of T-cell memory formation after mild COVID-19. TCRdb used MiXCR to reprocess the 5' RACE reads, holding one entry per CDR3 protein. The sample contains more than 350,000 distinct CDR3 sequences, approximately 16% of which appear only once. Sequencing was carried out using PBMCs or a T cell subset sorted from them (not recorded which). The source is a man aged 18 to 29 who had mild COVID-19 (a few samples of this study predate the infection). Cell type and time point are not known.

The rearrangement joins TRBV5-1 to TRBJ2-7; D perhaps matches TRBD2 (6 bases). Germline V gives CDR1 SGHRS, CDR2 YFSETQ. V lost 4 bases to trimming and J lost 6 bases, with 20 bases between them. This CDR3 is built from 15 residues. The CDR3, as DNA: TGCGCCAGCAGCCCTGTAGGAGGGGTTGGTATCGAGCAGTACTTC. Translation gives CASSPVGGVGIEQYF.

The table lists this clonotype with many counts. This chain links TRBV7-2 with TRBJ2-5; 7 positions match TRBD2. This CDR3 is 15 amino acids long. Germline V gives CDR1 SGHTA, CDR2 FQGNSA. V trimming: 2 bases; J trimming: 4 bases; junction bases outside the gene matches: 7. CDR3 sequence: CASSLRASGGETQYF. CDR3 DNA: TGTGCCAGCAGCTTAAGGGCGTCGGGGGGAGAGACCCAGTACTTC.

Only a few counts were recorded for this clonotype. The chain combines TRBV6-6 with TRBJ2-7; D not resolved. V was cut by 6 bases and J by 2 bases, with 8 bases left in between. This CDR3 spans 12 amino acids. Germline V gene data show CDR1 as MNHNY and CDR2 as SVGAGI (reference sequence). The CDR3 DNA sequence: TGTGCCAGCAGCCAGCGCCCCTACGAGCAGTACGTC. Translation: CASSQRPYEQYV.

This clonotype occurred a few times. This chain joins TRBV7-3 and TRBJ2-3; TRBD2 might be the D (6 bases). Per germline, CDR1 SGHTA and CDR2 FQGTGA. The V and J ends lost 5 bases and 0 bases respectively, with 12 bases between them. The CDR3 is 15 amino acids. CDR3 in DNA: TGTGCCAGCAGCCCTCTAGCGTCCAGCACAGATACGCAGTATTTT. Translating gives CASSPLASSTDTQYF.

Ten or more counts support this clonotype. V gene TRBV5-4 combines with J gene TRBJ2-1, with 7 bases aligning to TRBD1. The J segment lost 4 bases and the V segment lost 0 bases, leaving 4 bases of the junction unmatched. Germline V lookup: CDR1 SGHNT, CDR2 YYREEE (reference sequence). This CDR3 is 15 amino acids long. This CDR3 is CASSLGTGLYNEQFF. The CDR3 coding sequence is TGTGCCAGCAGCTTGGGGACAGGTCTTTACAATGAGCAGTTCTTC.

CDR3 region: CASSQWKETQYF. The DNA of the CDR3 is TGTGCCAGCAGCCAATGGAAAGAGACCCAGTACTTC. The rearrangement joins TRBV3-1 to TRBJ2-5, with no clear D. Germline CDR1 LGHDT, CDR2 YNNKEL (reference sequence). The CDR3 totals 12 residues. V lost 2 bases to trimming and J lost 3 bases, with 4 bases between them.

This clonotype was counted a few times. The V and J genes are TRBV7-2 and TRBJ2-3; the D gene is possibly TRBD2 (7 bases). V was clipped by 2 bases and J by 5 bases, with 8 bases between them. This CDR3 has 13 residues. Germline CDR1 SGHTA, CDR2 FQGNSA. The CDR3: CASSLRGGDTQYF. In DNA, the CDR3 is TGTGCCAGCAGCTTAAGGGGGGGAGATACGCAGTATTTT.

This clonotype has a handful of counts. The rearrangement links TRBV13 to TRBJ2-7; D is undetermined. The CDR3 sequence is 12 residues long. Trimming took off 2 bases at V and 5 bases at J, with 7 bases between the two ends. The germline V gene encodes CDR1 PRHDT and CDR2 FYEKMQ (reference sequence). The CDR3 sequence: CASSLLPDEQYF. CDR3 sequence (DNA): TGTGCCAGCAGCTTACTTCCCGACGAGCAGTACTTC.

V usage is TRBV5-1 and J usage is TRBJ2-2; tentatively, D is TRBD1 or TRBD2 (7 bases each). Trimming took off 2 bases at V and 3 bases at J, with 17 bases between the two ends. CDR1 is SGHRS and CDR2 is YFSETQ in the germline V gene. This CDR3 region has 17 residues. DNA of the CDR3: TGCGCCAGCAGCTTACCCCCAGGGGGGGCCGACACCGGGGAGCTGTTTTTT. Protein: CASSLPPGGADTGELFF.

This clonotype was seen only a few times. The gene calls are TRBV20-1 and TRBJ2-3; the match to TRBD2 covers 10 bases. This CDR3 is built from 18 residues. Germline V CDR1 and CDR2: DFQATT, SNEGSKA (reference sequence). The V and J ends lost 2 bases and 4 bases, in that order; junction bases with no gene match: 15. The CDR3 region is CSARLGLAGDHGADTQYF. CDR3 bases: TGCAGTGCTAGATTGGGGCTAGCGGGGGACCACGGAGCAGATACGCAGTATTTT.

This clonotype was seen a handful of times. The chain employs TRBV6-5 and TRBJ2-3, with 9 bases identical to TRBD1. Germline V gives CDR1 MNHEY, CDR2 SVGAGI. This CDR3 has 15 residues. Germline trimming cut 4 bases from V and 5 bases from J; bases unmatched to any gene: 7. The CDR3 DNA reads TGTGCCAGCAGTTCGACAGGGGGTTTAGGAGATACGCAGTATTTT. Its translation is CASSSTGGLGDTQYF.

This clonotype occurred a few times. The DNA of the CDR3 is TGTGCCAGCAGTGCGGGACTGGGGGGCTCCTACGAGCAGTACGTC. Its protein is CASSAGLGGSYEQYV. The chain employs TRBV6-1 and TRBJ2-7; D is perhaps TRBD2 (6 bases). CDR3 length: 15 residues. V was cut by 4 bases and J by 0 bases, with 13 bases left in between. Germline V gene lookup returns CDR1 MNHNS and CDR2 SASEGT.

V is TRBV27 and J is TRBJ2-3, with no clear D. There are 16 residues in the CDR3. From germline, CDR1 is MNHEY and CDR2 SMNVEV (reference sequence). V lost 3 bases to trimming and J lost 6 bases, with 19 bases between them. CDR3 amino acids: CASSFWFSTSSDTQYF. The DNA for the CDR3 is TGTGCCAGCAGTTTTTGGTTTAGCACATCCTCCGATACGCAGTATTTT.

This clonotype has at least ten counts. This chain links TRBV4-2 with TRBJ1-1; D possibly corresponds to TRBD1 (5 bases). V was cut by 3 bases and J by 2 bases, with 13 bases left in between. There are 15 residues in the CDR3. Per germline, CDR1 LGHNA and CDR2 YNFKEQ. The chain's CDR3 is CASSHGGVSNTEAFF. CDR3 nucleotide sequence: TGTGCCAGCAGCCATGGAGGGGTTAGTAACACTGAAGCTTTCTTT.

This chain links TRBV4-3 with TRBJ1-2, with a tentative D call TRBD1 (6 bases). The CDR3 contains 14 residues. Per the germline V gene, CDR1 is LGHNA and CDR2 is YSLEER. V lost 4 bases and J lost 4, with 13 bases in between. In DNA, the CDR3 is TGCGCCAGCAGCCTCGTGACAGGAACCTATGGCTACACCTTC. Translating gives CASSLVTGTYGYTF.

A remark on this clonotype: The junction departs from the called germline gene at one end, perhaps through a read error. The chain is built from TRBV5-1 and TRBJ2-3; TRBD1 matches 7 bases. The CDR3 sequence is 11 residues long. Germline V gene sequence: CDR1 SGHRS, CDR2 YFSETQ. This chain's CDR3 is CASGLGDSQNF. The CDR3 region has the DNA TGCGCCAGCGGGCTAGGGGACAGCCAGAATTTT.

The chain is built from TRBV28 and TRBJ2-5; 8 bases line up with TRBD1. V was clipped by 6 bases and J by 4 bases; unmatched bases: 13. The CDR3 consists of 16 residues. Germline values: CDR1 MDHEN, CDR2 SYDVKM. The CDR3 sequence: CASSHQTGVPGETQYF. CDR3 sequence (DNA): TGTGCCAGCAGCCACCAGACAGGGGTCCCGGGAGAGACCCAGTACTTC.

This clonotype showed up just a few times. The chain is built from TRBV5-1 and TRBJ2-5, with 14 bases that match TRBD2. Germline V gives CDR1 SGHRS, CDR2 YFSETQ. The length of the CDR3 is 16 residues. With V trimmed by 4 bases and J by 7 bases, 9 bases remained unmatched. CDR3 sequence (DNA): TGCGCCAGCAGCACCGGGACTAGCGGGGGCCCAAGGACCCAGTACTTC. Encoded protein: CASSTGTSGGPRTQYF.

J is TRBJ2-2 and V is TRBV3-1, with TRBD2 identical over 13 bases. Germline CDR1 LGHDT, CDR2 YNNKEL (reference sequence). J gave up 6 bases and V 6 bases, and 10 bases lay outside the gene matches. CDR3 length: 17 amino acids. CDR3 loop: CASSLGTSGAGSGELFF. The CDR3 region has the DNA TGTGCCAGCAGTCTCGGGACTAGCGGGGCCGGGTCCGGGGAGCTGTTTTTT.

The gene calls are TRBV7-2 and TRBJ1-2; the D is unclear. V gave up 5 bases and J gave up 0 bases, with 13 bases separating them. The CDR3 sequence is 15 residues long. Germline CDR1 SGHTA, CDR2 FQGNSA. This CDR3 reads CASSLGQASNYGYTF. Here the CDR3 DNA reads TGTGCCAGCAGCCTCGGGCAGGCATCTAACTATGGCTACACCTTC.

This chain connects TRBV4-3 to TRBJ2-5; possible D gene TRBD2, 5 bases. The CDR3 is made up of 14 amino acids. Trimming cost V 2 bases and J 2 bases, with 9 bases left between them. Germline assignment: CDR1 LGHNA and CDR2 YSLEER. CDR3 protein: CASSQTRDQETQYF. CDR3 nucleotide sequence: TGCGCCAGCAGCCAAACCCGGGATCAAGAGACCCAGTACTTC.

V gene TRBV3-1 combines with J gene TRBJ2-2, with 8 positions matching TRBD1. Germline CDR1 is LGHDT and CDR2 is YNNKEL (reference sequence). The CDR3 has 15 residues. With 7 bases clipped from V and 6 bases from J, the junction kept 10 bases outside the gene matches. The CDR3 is CASTDLTGDAGELFF. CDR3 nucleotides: TGTGCCAGCACCGACCTGACAGGGGATGCCGGGGAGCTGTTTTTT.

In DNA form, the CDR3 reads TGTGCCAGCAGCCAAGAACCCCGGGGGGCGTTTTACGAGCAGTACTTC. It translates to CASSQEPRGAFYEQYF. The genes are TRBV3-2 and TRBJ2-7; TRBD1, the table's D call, lacks a check against the DNA. TRBV3-2 corresponds to a pseudogene. The CDR3 length is 16 residues.